Shown below are 18 T cell receptor beta chains from a single sample sequenced in a study of T cells in Graves' hyperthyroidism and ophthalmopathy. Regions amplified from RNA transcripts were the TCR beta CDR3 regions. The HTBI primer set drove a first-round RT-PCR of the TCR CDR3. TCRdb itself ran the multiplex PCR reads through MiXCR, one entry per CDR3 protein. The sample lists about half a million distinct CDR3 sequences, around a fifth seen once, with roughly 49% in the top ten. The sample comprised blood. The receptors come from a woman between 65 and 79 years old with Graves' ophthalmopathy.

The chain combines TRBV6-1 with TRBJ2-3; 7 bases line up with TRBD1. Trimming at V came to 3 bases and at J to 8 bases, leaving 11 bases not matched to a gene. The germline V gene encodes CDR1 MNHNS and CDR2 SASEGT. The CDR3 covers 15 residues. CDR3 coding DNA: TGTGCCAGCAGTGATTTAGGGGGCGCGTCTAGTACGCAGTATTTT. Its protein product is CASSDLGGASSTQYF.

This chain links TRBV10-3 with TRBJ2-7; D is perhaps TRBD1 or TRBD2 (5 bases each). This CDR3 comprises 13 residues. CDR1 and CDR2 from the germline V gene are ENHRY and SYGVKD. Deletions cut 7 bases from V and 0 bases from J, with 10 bases between. The CDR3 sequence: CAINGASSYEQYF. CDR3 nucleotide sequence: TGTGCCATCAACGGGGCCAGCTCCTACGAGCAGTACTTC.

This clonotype was detected a few times. This chain joins TRBV7-9 and TRBJ2-7; D remains unclear. The V gene's germline CDR1 is SEHNR and CDR2 FQNEAQ (reference sequence). Between the trimmed V and J ends, which lost 2 bases and 5 bases, there was a span of 16 bases. This CDR3 comprises 15 residues. This CDR3 reads CASSLSPPGTHEQYF. CDR3 DNA sequence: TGTGCCAGCAGCTTAAGCCCCCCAGGCACTCACGAGCAGTACTTC.

In this sample, this clonotype turned up a few times. This chain links TRBV6-1 with TRBJ1-5; D not resolved. This CDR3 has 14 residues. With 6 bases removed from V and 5 bases from J, the gap between germline ends came to 14 bases. CDR1 MNHNS and CDR2 SASEGT come from the germline V gene. CDR3 DNA sequence: TGTGCCAGCAGACGGCCGCAGAGTCATCAGCCCCAGCATTTT. Residues: CASRRPQSHQPQHF.

At least ten counts were recorded for this clonotype. The rearrangement uses TRBV27 and TRBJ1-1; D ambiguous. The CDR3 is 17 amino acids. Trimming cost V 0 bases and J 0 bases, with 14 bases left between them. Germline CDR1 is MNHEY and CDR2 is SMNVEV (reference sequence). This CDR3 reads CASSLSFPLKVNTEAFF. The CDR3 nucleotides read TGTGCCAGCAGTTTATCGTTCCCTTTGAAAGTGAACACTGAAGCTTTCTTT.

CDR3 nucleotides: TGCAGTGCTAGTCCTGGACAGATCAATCAGCCCCAGCATTTT. Amino acids: CSASPGQINQPQHF. This chain uses TRBV20-1 with TRBJ1-5, with D tentatively TRBD1 (6 bases). The V end was cut by 3 bases, the J end by 3 bases, with 12 bases between. Germline loops: CDR1 DFQATT, CDR2 SNEGSKA (reference sequence). The CDR3 extends over 14 amino acids.

The chain joins TRBV6-1 to TRBJ1-2; D remains unclear. V lost 6 bases and J 4 bases, leaving 9 bases between the germline ends. This CDR3 is 12 amino acids long. Germline CDR1 reads MNHNS; CDR2 reads SASEGT. The CDR3 nucleotides read TGTGCCAGCAGGGAAACCATCTATGGCTACACCTTC. Protein sequence: CASRETIYGYTF.

The chain couples TRBV28 to TRBJ1-5; D is perhaps TRBD1 (5 bases). There are 16 residues in the CDR3. CDR1 MDHEN and CDR2 SYDVKM come from the germline V gene. V was clipped by 6 bases and J by 1 base, with 16 bases between them. This chain's CDR3 is CASSGLRVVSNQPQHF. Written as DNA, the CDR3 is TGTGCCAGCAGCGGGCTCAGGGTTGTGAGCAATCAGCCCCAGCATTTT.

The chain employs TRBV6-1 and TRBJ1-5, with D possibly TRBD1 on 5 matching bases. Germline V CDR1 and CDR2: MNHNS, SASEGT. The CDR3 totals 15 residues. V shed 8 bases and J shed 0 bases, with 14 bases lying between them. The CDR3 protein is CASEAGKNSNQPQHF. Written as DNA, the CDR3 is TGTGCCAGCGAAGCAGGGAAAAATAGCAATCAGCCCCAGCATTTT.

This clonotype was counted only a few times. The germline gene is not matched at one end of the junction; a read error may be the cause. The V gene is TRBV12-3 or TRBV12-4, the J gene TRBJ1-4; the match to TRBD1 covers 8 bases. The CDR3 sequence is 15 residues long. CDR3 residues: CASSPPGQANGKLFF. For the CDR3, the DNA is TGTGCCAGCAGTCCCCCGGGACAGGCTAATGGAAAACTGTTTTTT.

This clonotype was found many times. The chain combines TRBV12-3 or TRBV12-4 with TRBJ2-1; 10 nucleotides match TRBD2. V shed 3 bases, J shed 6 bases, and the junction held 8 bases outside the gene matches. The CDR3 is 16 amino acids. CDR3 nucleotide sequence: TGTGCCAGCAGTTTCGAGGCTAGCGGGAGTATCAATGAGCAGTTCTTC. This codes for CASSFEASGSINEQFF.

This clonotype was counted only a few times. The chain couples TRBV10-3 to TRBJ1-4, with 8 bases lining up with TRBD1. Germline assignment: CDR1 ENHRY and CDR2 SYGVKD. V lost 3 bases to trimming and J lost 7 bases; unmatched junction nucleotides: 7. The CDR3 spans 15 residues. The CDR3, as DNA: TGTGCCATCAGTGACGGACAGGGACTTATTGAAAAACTGTTTTTT. Translation gives CAISDGQGLIEKLFF.

V is TRBV7-2 and J is TRBJ2-7; TRBD1 matches at 8 bases. Germline assignment: CDR1 SGHTA and CDR2 FQGNSA. The CDR3 runs to 17 residues. J gave up 3 bases and V 1 base, and 11 bases lay outside the gene matches. CDR3 residues: CASSLEVTGGRIYEQYF. The CDR3 coding sequence is TGTGCCAGCAGCTTAGAAGTAACAGGGGGGAGAATCTACGAGCAGTACTTC. Based on the CDR3 plus reference TRBV7-2 and TRBJ2-7, the full variable domain is GAGVSQSPSNKVTEKGKDVELRCDPISGHTALYWYRQSLGQGLEFLIYFQGNSAPDKSGLPSDRFSAERTGGSVSTLTIQRTQQEDSAVYLCASSLEVTGGRIYEQYFGPGTRLTVT.

The chain carries TRBV27 and TRBJ2-2; D remains unclear. V lost 8 bases and J lost 8, with 9 bases in between. The CDR3 contains 11 residues. Germline V CDR1 and CDR2: MNHEY, SMNVEV (reference sequence). CDR3 loop: CASGDGGELFF. CDR3 nucleotides: TGTGCCAGCGGTGACGGGGGGGAGCTGTTTTTT.

This clonotype was seen a handful of times. The chain combines TRBV20-1 with TRBJ1-6, with D perhaps matching TRBD1 (6 bases). The CDR3 has 13 residues. The V and J ends lost 2 bases and 9 bases respectively, with 11 bases between them. The germline CDR1 and CDR2 sequences are DFQATT and SNEGSKA (reference sequence). CDR3 in DNA: TGCAGTGCTAGATCCGACAGGCGTTCACCCCTCCACTTT. It codes for CSARSDRRSPLHF.

The table lists this clonotype with a few counts. This chain uses TRBV27 with TRBJ1-2; 7 nucleotides line up with TRBD1. This CDR3 is built from 16 residues. Germline-derived CDR1 and CDR2 are MNHEY and SMNVEV (reference sequence). With 6 bases clipped from V and 3 bases from J, the junction kept 13 bases outside the gene matches. CDR3: CASRSRPGTVHYGYTF. CDR3 coding DNA: TGTGCCAGCAGAAGTCGTCCCGGGACAGTACACTATGGCTACACCTTC.

This clonotype was picked up a small number of times. The rearrangement joins TRBV9 to TRBJ1-6; no definite D call. Germline lookup yields CDR1 SGDLS and CDR2 YYNGEE. The CDR3 length is 13 residues. V was cut by 0 bases and J by 7 bases, with 5 bases left in between. This CDR3 reads CASSVASNSPLHF. The CDR3, as DNA: TGTGCCAGCAGCGTAGCGAGCAATTCACCCCTCCACTTT.

The chain employs TRBV29-1 and TRBJ2-3; D ambiguous. There are 11 residues in the CDR3. From germline, CDR1 is SQVTM and CDR2 ANQGSEA. Trimming shortened V by 6 bases and J by 6 bases, and 10 bases separated the two germline ends. Written as DNA, the CDR3 is TGCAGCGTAGGTCACCGCGATACGCAGTATTTT. Its protein product is CSVGHRDTQYF.